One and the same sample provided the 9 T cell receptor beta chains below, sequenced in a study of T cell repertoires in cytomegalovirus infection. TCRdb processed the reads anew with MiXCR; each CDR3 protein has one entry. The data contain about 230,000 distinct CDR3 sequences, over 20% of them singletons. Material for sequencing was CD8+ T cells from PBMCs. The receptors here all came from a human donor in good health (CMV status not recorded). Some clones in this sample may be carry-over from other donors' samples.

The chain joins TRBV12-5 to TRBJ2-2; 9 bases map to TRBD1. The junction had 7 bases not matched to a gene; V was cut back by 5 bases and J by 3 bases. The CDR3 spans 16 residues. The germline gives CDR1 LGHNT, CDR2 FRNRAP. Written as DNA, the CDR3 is TGTGCTAGTGGTCTTAGGACAGGGGATCACACCGGGGAGCTGTTTTTT. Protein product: CASGLRTGDHTGELFF. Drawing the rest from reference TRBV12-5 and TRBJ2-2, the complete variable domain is DARVTQTPRHKVTEMGQEVTMRCQPILGHNTVFWYRQTMMQGLELLAYFRNRAPLDDSGMPKDRFSAEMPDATLATLKIQPSEPRDSAVYFCASGLRTGDHTGELFFGEGSRLTVL.

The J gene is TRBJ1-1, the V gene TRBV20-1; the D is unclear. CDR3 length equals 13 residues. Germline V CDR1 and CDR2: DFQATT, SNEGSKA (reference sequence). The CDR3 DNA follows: TGCAGCCTTAATCCTCCTGTTAACACTGAAGCTTTCTTT. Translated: CSLNPPVNTEAFF.

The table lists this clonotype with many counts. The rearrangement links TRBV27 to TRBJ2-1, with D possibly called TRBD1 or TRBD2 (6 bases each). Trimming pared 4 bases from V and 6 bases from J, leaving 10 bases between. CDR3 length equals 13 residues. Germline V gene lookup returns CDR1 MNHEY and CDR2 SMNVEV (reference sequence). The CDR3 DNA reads TGTGCCAGCAGTTGGGGGGCCGGCAATGAGCAGTTCTTC. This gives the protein CASSWGAGNEQFF.

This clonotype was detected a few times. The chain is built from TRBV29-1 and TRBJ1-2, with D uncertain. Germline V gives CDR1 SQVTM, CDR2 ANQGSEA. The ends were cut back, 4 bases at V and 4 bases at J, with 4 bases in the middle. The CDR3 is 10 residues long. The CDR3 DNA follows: TGCAGCGTTGCTGCCTATGGCTACACCTTC. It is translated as CSVAAYGYTF. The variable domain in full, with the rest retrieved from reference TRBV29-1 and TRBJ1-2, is SAVISQKPSRDICQRGTSLTIQCQVDSQVTMMFWYRQQPGQSLTLIATANQGSEATYESGFVIDKFPISRPNLTFSTLTVSNMSPEDSSIYLCSVAAYGYTFGSGTRLTVV.

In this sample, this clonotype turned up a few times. CDR3 sequence: CATSRVRGTPYEQYF. In DNA form, the CDR3 reads TGTGCCACCAGCAGAGTGCGAGGGACGCCCTACGAGCAGTACTTC. The chain is built from TRBV15 and TRBJ2-7; possibly TRBD1 or TRBD2 for D (5 bases each). This CDR3 contains 15 residues. V was pared by 1 base and J by 2 bases, with 12 bases between. Germline CDR1 and CDR2: LNHNV and YYDKDF (reference sequence).

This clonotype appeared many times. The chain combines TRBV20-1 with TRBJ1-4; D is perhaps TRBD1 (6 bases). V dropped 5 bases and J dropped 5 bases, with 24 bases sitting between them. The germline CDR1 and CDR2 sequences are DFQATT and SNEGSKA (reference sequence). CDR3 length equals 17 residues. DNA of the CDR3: TGCAGTGCTCAGGGGCCCGAGGGGACCGTTTTAAATGAAAAACTGTTTTTT. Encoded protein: CSAQGPEGTVLNEKLFF.

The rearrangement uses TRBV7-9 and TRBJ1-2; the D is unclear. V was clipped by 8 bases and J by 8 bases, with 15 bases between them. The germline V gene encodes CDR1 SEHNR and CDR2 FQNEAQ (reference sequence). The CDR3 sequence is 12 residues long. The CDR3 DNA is TGTGCCAGCTTTAACCCCGAATTCGGCTACACCTTC. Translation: CASFNPEFGYTF.

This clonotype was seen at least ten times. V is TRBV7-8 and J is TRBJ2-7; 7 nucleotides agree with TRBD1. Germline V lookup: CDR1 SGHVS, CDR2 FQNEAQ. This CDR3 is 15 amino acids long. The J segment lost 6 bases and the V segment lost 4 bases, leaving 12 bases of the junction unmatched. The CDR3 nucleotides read TGTGCCAGCAGCTCGCAACGCAGGGGGTCAGGCGAGCAGTACTTC. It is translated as CASSSQRRGSGEQYF.

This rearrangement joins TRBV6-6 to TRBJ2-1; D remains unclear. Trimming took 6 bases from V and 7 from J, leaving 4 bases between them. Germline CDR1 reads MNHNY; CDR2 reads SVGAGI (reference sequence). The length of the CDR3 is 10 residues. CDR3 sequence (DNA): TGTGCCAGCAGGGGGAATGAGCAGTTCTTC. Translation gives CASRGNEQFF.